One and the same sample provided the 26 T cell receptor beta chains below, sequenced in a study of T cells in women clearing cervical HPV infection. The table came from immunoSEQ multiplex PCR; TCRdb's copy has only in-frame clones and leaves some out. The listing records under 45,000 clones. The source material was blood buffy coat. The receptors here all came from a woman between 18 and 70 years old with a cervical HPV16 infection that either progressed to CIN3+ or cleared (not recorded which).

In regard to this clone: The CDR3 end falls 3 residues outside the read, so it is completed with the germline J gene. V and J are TRBV20-1 and TRBJ1-2; maybe TRBD1 (6 bases). V lost 0 bases and J 0 bases, leaving 8 bases between the germline ends. The CDR3 has 14 residues. Germline lookup yields CDR1 DFQATT and CDR2 SNEGSKA (reference sequence). The CDR3 loop reads CSAREDSTNYGYTF. Incomplete CDR3 DNA: TGCAGTGCTAGAGAGGACAGCACTAACTATGGC.

A note on this clone: The read ends 3 residues early relative to the CDR3; the germline J gene fills the gap. The chain couples TRBV19 to TRBJ2-5; D gene ambiguous. The CDR3 totals 14 residues. Germline loops: CDR1 LNHDA, CDR2 SQIVND (reference sequence). With 1 base removed from V and 2 bases from J, the gap between germline ends came to 8 bases. The CDR3 bases that were read are TGTGCCAGTAGTATAGTTCAGAAACAAGAGACC. Protein product: CASSIVQKQET. The CDR3 as a whole reads CASSIVQKQETQYF.

To note about this clone: With the read ending 3 residues before the CDR3 end, the germline J gene is used to fill in that end. The rearrangement uses TRBV20-1 and TRBJ2-5; TRBD1 matches at 7 bases. V trimming: 6 bases; J trimming: 5 bases; junction bases outside the gene matches: 12. Germline loops: CDR1 DFQATT, CDR2 SNEGSKA (reference sequence). This CDR3 region has 14 residues. The chain's CDR3 is CSAIPSTGDETQYF. The CDR3 DNA, read in part, is TGCAGTGCCATACCCTCTACAGGGGACGAGACC.

As to this clone: Sequencing ends 3 residues short of the CDR3 end; the germline J gene provides the rest. The gene calls are TRBV20-1 and TRBJ2-3; 8 bases fit TRBD2. Germline values: CDR1 DFQATT, CDR2 SNEGSKA (reference sequence). The ends lost 5 bases at V and 5 bases at J; junction bases unmatched: 12. This CDR3 region has 15 residues. CDR3: CSASMEAGLEDTQYF. The sequenced CDR3 bases are TGCAGTGCTTCCATGGAGGCGGGACTAGAAGATACG.

Regarding this clone: The read finishes 3 residues shy of the CDR3 end, and the germline J gene is used to complete it. The rearrangement joins TRBV20-1 to TRBJ2-6; 7 bases are a match to TRBD1. The CDR3 totals 17 residues. The trim removed 5 bases at V and 1 base at J, leaving 11 bases unmatched. CDR1 is DFQATT and CDR2 is SNEGSKA in the germline V gene (reference sequence). The CDR3: CSASHRGPSSGANVLTF. CDR3 DNA (partial): TGCAGTGCTTCGCACAGGGGTCCCTCTTCTGGGGCCAACGTC.

Of note for this clone: With the read ending 3 residues before the CDR3 end, the germline J gene is used to fill in that end. The chain uses TRBV18 and TRBJ1-1; 10 bases agree with TRBD1. This CDR3 contains 13 residues. Germline trimming cut 3 bases from V and 7 bases from J; bases unmatched to any gene: 2. The germline CDR1 and CDR2 sequences are KGHSH and LQKENI. The covered CDR3 bases are TGTGCCAGCTCACCGACAGGGGGCGGTGAA. It yields the protein CASSPTGGGE. The complete CDR3 protein is CASSPTGGGEAFF.

For this clone: Read coverage stops 3 residues before the CDR3 terminus; the germline J gene supplies the remainder. The chain has TRBV20-1 and TRBJ2-2, with 9 bases fitting TRBD1. Trimming removed 5 bases from V and 6 bases from J; junction bases left unmatched: 13. The CDR3 is 16 amino acids. CDR1 is DFQATT and CDR2 is SNEGSKA in the germline V gene (reference sequence). The CDR3 loop is CSAQITGTGRAGELFF. Partial CDR3 DNA: TGCAGTGCTCAGATTACCGGGACAGGGAGGGCCGGGGAG.

Partial CDR3 DNA: TGCAGTGCTCCAGGGACAGGGAACACTGAA. The encoded protein is CSAPGTGNTE. The whole CDR3 sequence is CSAPGTGNTEAFF. The chain links TRBV20-1 to TRBJ1-1, with TRBD1 matching over 8 bases. The CDR3 is cut off 3 residues early in the read; its end comes from the germline J gene. The germline V gene encodes CDR1 DFQATT and CDR2 SNEGSKA (reference sequence). V dropped 5 bases and J dropped 1; count of bases not matched to a gene: 3. The CDR3 length is 13 residues.

As regards this clone: The CDR3 end falls 3 residues outside the read, so it is completed with the germline J gene. This chain joins TRBV7-9 and TRBJ2-5, with TRBD2 identical over 10 bases. Germline lookup yields CDR1 SEHNR and CDR2 FQNEAQ (reference sequence). Trimming cost V 4 bases and J 2 bases; bases outside gene matches: 4. CDR3 length equals 15 residues. CDR3 DNA, as far as it was read: TGTGCCAGCAGCTCCCTAGCGGGGGTTCAAGAGACC. As protein: CASSSLAGVQET. The full CDR3 protein reads CASSSLAGVQETQYF. The variable domain in full, completed from reference TRBV7-9 and TRBJ2-5, reads DTGVSQNPRHKITKRGQNVTFRCDPISEHNRLYWYRQTLGQGPEFLTYFQNEAQLEKSRLLSDRFSAERPKGSFSTLEIQRTEQGDSAMYLCASSSLAGVQETQYFGPGTRLLVL.

Notes on this clone: The sequence runs out 3 residues before the end of the CDR3; the remainder is reconstructed from the germline J gene. The rearrangement uses TRBV12-3 or TRBV12-4 and TRBJ2-1; the D gene is possibly TRBD2 (5 bases). This CDR3 has 13 amino acids. V dropped 1 base and J dropped 7 bases, with 8 bases sitting between them. The CDR3 is CASSLGRGNEQFF. CDR3 DNA, as far as it was read: TGTGCCAGCAGTTTAGGGCGCGGGAATGAG.

Details on this clone: The observed sequence ends 3 residues before the CDR3 terminus, with the missing tail filled in from the germline J gene. The genes are TRBV5-1 and TRBJ2-7; 14 nucleotides align to TRBD2. From germline, CDR1 is SGHRS and CDR2 YFSETQ. Trimming at V came to 2 bases and at J to 5 bases, leaving 6 bases not matched to a gene. The CDR3 loop spans 16 amino acids. CDR3 amino acids: CASSLGLAGGRDEQYF. CDR3 DNA (partial): TGCGCCAGCAGCTTAGGACTAGCGGGGGGCAGGGACGAG.

About this clone: The CDR3 end falls 3 residues outside the read, so it is completed with the germline J gene. The genes are TRBV24-1 and TRBJ2-7; 9 bases are a match to TRBD1. Germline V lookup: CDR1 KGHDR, CDR2 SFDVKD. CDR3 length: 16 residues. After removal of 2 bases from V and 3 bases from J, the junction contained 7 bases not matched to a gene. The sequenced CDR3 bases are TGTGCCACCAGTGATTCCAGACAGGGGGGTTTCTACGAG. It is translated as CATSDSRQGGFYE. In full, the CDR3 reads CATSDSRQGGFYEQYF.

Note on this clone: The DNA ends 3 residues before the CDR3 does, and the rest of the CDR3 is filled in from the germline J gene. The chain employs TRBV7-3 and TRBJ2-7; 7 nucleotides agree with TRBD1. This CDR3 has 14 amino acids. Germline V lookup: CDR1 SGHTA, CDR2 FQGTGA. The V gene end was trimmed by 5 bases and the J gene end by 2 bases; junction bases not matched to a gene: 6. The DNA read from the CDR3 is TGTGCCAGCAGCCGGACAGGTACTCCCTACGAG. The encoded protein is CASSRTGTPYE. In full, the CDR3 is CASSRTGTPYEQYF.

In regard to this clone: Read coverage stops 3 residues before the CDR3 terminus; the germline J gene supplies the remainder. The rearrangement links TRBV7-6 to TRBJ2-7, with TRBD2 identical over 10 bases. Losses at the gene ends were 0 bases for V and 5 bases for J; bases not matched to a gene: 1. This CDR3 is built from 14 residues. Germline V gene sequence: CDR1 SGHVS, CDR2 FNYEAQ. The part of the CDR3 DNA that was read is TGTGCCAGCAGCTTAGCGCTAGCGGGAGACGAG. It codes for CASSLALAGDE. The CDR3 in its entirety is CASSLALAGDEQYF.

According to its frequency, this clone is medium-sized. The read halts 3 residues ahead of the CDR3 end, with the missing end drawn from the germline J gene. The chain carries TRBV18 and TRBJ1-4; D is ambiguous. The ends were cut back, 3 bases at V and 3 bases at J, with 2 bases in the middle. The CDR3 is made up of 12 amino acids. The germline V gene has CDR1 KGHSH and CDR2 LQKENI. CDR3 DNA, as far as it was read: TGTGCCAGCTCACCCTCTAATGAAAAA. Its protein product is CASSPSNEK. The whole CDR3 region reads CASSPSNEKLFF.

Note on this clone: The missing CDR3 end, 3 residues past where the read stops, is filled in from the germline J gene. The V gene is TRBV29-1, the J gene TRBJ2-6, with D possibly matching TRBD1 (5 bases). V gave up 5 bases and J gave up 6 bases, with 8 bases separating them. The CDR3 length is 12 residues. The germline CDR1 and CDR2 sequences are SQVTM and ANQGSEA. The sequenced CDR3 bases are TGCAGCGTTACGGACATGGCCAACGTC. Encoded protein: CSVTDMANV. The entire CDR3 protein reads CSVTDMANVLTF.

Comments on this clone: The read comes to an end 3 residues before the CDR3 does, leaving the germline J gene to fill in the end. The chain has TRBV2 and TRBJ1-2; 7 bases fit TRBD1. V gave up 2 bases and J gave up 5 bases; unmatched junction bases: 5. This CDR3 has 14 amino acids. Germline values: CDR1 SNHLY, CDR2 FYNNEI. CDR3 sequence reads: CASSEFGTEYGYTF. Incomplete CDR3 DNA: TGTGCCAGCAGTGAATTTGGGACAGAGTATGGC.

About this clone itself: The read stops 3 residues short of the end of the CDR3; the missing end is completed from the germline J gene. The chain uses TRBV18 and TRBJ2-2; TRBD1 agrees at 10 bases. CDR1 is KGHSH and CDR2 is LQKENI in the germline V gene. The length of the CDR3 is 15 residues. The covered CDR3 bases are TGTGCCAGCTCACCTCGGGGACAGGGGTATGAAAAG. Translating gives CASSPRGQGYEK. Given in full, the CDR3 is CASSPRGQGYEKLFF.

Points on this clone: The read gets to within 3 residues of the CDR3 end, and the germline J gene fills in the rest. The rearrangement uses TRBV14 and TRBJ1-1; 7 nucleotides line up with TRBD1. The length of the CDR3 is 16 residues. V was clipped by 4 bases and J by 2 bases; unmatched bases: 10. Germline lookup yields CDR1 SGHDN and CDR2 FVKESK. The sequenced CDR3 bases are TGTGCCAGCAGCCCCGTAGGGCGGGACAGAAACACTGAA. Translation: CASSPVGRDRNTE. The full CDR3 is CASSPVGRDRNTEAFF. Filled out from reference TRBV14 and TRBJ1-1, the complete variable domain reads EAGVTQFPSHSVIEKGQTVTLRCDPISGHDNLYWYRRVMGKEIKFLLHFVKESKQDESGMPNNRFLAERTGGTYSTLKVQPAELEDSGVYFCASSPVGRDRNTEAFFGQGTRLTVV.

In the case of this clone: Read data end 3 residues before the CDR3 end; the end is taken from the germline J gene. The gene calls are TRBV10-1 and TRBJ1-1; 11 nucleotides agree with TRBD1. J gave up 4 bases and V 0 bases, and 4 bases lay outside the gene matches. The CDR3 is 16 amino acids. Germline V gives CDR1 WNHNN, CDR2 SYGVQD (reference sequence). CDR3: CASSESRGQGGTEAFF. The sequenced CDR3 bases are TGCGCCAGCAGTGAGTCGAGGGGACAGGGGGGCACTGAA.

Comments on this clone: The sequence runs out 3 residues before the end of the CDR3; the remainder is reconstructed from the germline J gene. The chain links TRBV5-6 to TRBJ1-4; 8 bases map to TRBD1. Germline V CDR1 and CDR2: SGHDT, YYEEEE. Losses at the gene ends were 3 bases for V and 6 bases for J; bases not matched to a gene: 7. CDR3 length: 15 amino acids. The covered CDR3 bases are TGTGCCAGCAGCTCGCCAGGGGGCTTGTATGAAAAA. This sequence encodes CASSSPGGLYEK. The whole CDR3 is CASSSPGGLYEKLFF.

On this clone itself: The read finishes 3 residues shy of the CDR3 end, and the germline J gene is used to complete it. This chain connects TRBV19 to TRBJ2-2, with D perhaps matching TRBD1 (6 bases). Trimming cost V 6 bases and J 6 bases, with 14 bases left between them. In germline, CDR1 is LNHDA, CDR2 SQIVND (reference sequence). The CDR3 covers 14 residues. The CDR3 region is CASSKSAGAGELFF. The CDR3 DNA, read in part, is TGTGCCAGTAGCAAGAGCGCAGGGGCCGGGGAG.

Turning to this clone: The read ends 3 residues shy of where the CDR3 ends; the end is completed using the germline J gene. This chain links TRBV6-4 with TRBJ2-3; TRBD2 is a possible D gene (5 bases). Trimming left V 4 bases short and J 0 bases short, with 8 bases between. CDR1 and CDR2 (germline): MRHNA, SNTAGT. There are 14 residues in the CDR3. The CDR3 region is CASSADWSTDTQYF. The covered CDR3 bases are TGTGCCAGCAGTGCGGACTGGAGCACAGATACG.

Incomplete CDR3 DNA: TGCAGTGCGGACCGGGACAGTCGGGTAGATACG. This codes for CSADRDSRVDT. The entire CDR3 protein is CSADRDSRVDTQYF. V is TRBV20-1 and J is TRBJ2-3; 7 bases line up with TRBD1. The read gets to within 3 residues of the CDR3 end, and the germline J gene fills in the rest. The V and J ends lost 6 bases and 5 bases, in that order; junction bases with no gene match: 11. The CDR3 loop spans 14 amino acids. Germline CDR1 and CDR2: DFQATT and SNEGSKA (reference sequence).

Regarding this clone: The read terminates 3 residues ahead of where the CDR3 ends, so the germline J gene completes it. V is TRBV6-4 and J is TRBJ2-5, with TRBD2 identical over 7 bases. J was trimmed by 0 bases and V by 1 base; bases with no gene match: 17. Germline values: CDR1 MRHNA, CDR2 SNTAGT. This CDR3 is 20 amino acids long. Partial CDR3 DNA: TGTGCCAGCAGTGACTTAAGGCTAGCGGAGCCTCGAGCCAACCAAGAGACC. Translating it yields CASSDLRLAEPRANQET. The CDR3, in full, reads CASSDLRLAEPRANQETQYF.

Worth noting for this clone: The read terminates 3 residues ahead of where the CDR3 ends, so the germline J gene completes it. This chain links TRBV27 with TRBJ2-7, with D possibly matching TRBD2 (7 bases). The CDR3 runs 16 residues. In germline, CDR1 is MNHEY, CDR2 SMNVEV (reference sequence). The V end lost 3 bases, the J end lost 3 bases, and 18 bases lay between the germline ends. This chain's CDR3 is CASSFNRGGAYYEQYF. The part of the CDR3 DNA that was read is TGTGCCAGCAGTTTTAATAGGGGGGGAGCTTACTACGAG.